These 2 T cell receptor beta chains were sequenced from one sample in a study of cytomegalovirus exposure and HLA in healthy donors. Generated by immunoSEQ multiplex PCR, the TCRdb table keeps only in-frame clones and is missing some. The top ten clones hold 30% of a sample with about 140,000 clones, 70% to 85% of them seen once. The sequencing sample was made of PBMCs. These receptors all come from a young man in good health and CMV-seropositive.

The gene calls are TRBV2 and TRBJ2-7, with TRBD1 matching 7 bases. CDR1 and CDR2 (germline): SNHLY, FYNNEI. The length of the CDR3 is 13 residues. J was trimmed by 3 bases and V by 6 bases; bases with no gene match: 5. The CDR3 DNA sequence: TGTGCCAGCAGGGGGACAGCGGACTACGAGCAGTACTTC. Translating it yields CASRGTADYEQYF. Complete variable domain (other parts from reference TRBV2 and TRBJ2-7): EPEVTQTPSHQVTQMGQEVILRCVPISNHLYFYWYRQILGQKVEFLVSFYNNEISEKSEIFDDQFSVERPDGSNFTLKIRSTKLEDSAMYFCASRGTADYEQYFGPGTRLTVT.

The chain employs TRBV7-9 and TRBJ2-7, with 11 nucleotides matching TRBD2. J gave up 7 bases and V 5 bases, and 10 bases lay outside the gene matches. Germline CDR1 and CDR2: SEHNR and FQNEAQ (reference sequence). The CDR3 runs 15 residues. For the CDR3, the DNA is TGTGCCAGCAGCATCGGGACTAGCGGCGGGGGGGAGCAGTACTTC. This translates into CASSIGTSGGGEQYF.